This TCR beta chain was obtained from a study of blood T cell repertoires in COVID-19. Study background: Samples came from the United States, Italy and Spain, spanning acute and convalescent COVID-19. T cells, B-cell-depleted T cells, or PBMCs provided the cDNA or gDNA that served as material.

The CDR3 consists of 14 residues. Germline CDR1 is MNHEY and CDR2 is SVGAGI. The ends were cut back, 6 bases at V and 2 bases at J, with 13 bases in the middle. A remark on this clone: Different DNA sequences within this sample yield the same CDR3.

Authors' data handling: Amplification of reference gene primers was used by the study to estimate nucleated cell counts. Generated by immunoSEQ multiplex PCR, the TCRdb table keeps only in-frame clones and is missing some. The DNA was the basis for D and trimming; V, J and clone size are from that table. The repertoire holds some 170,000 clones, approximately 85% seen once, with approximately 8.9% in the top ten. The chain employs TRBV6-5 and TRBJ1-2; a possible D gene is TRBD1 (6 bases). The sequence was obtained from a woman aged 55-75 years with acute or convalescent COVID-19. The sample taken for sequencing was peripheral blood. CDR3 DNA sequence: TGTGCCAGCAGCCCGGGGGGACAAAACTATGGCTACACCTTC. Its translation: CASSPGGQNYGYTF.